Listed below are T cell receptor beta chains from one sample, sequenced in a study of OX40 agonist ivuxolimab in advanced cancers. Measured with immunoSEQ multiplex PCR; TCRdb has only the in-frame clones, and not every one. This table has 100,000 or so clones, 85% to 95% appearing once. This sample comprised CD4+ or CD8+ T cells sorted from blood, obtained in a trial of the OX40 agonist ivuxolimab. Receptors originate from an adult with an advanced solid tumor such as melanoma, head and neck, liver or kidney cancer. Both conserved end residues are part of each CDR3. Fields, in order: V gene, D gene, clone size, J gene, CDR3 protein, CDR3 DNA. A D gene is named only where the DNA matches it firmly. Expanded clones are given a class, and other clones once, few, many or no size at all.

>TRBV5-1|.|.|TRBJ2-1
CASGRQASVPNEQFF
TGCGCCAGCGGAAGGCAGGCGTCCGTTCCTAATGAGCAGTTCTTC
>TRBV4-3|.|.|TRBJ2-3
CASSSTPGVFDTQYF
TGCGCCAGCTCCTCAACTCCTGGGGTGTTCGATACGCAGTATTTT
>TRBV18|.|.|TRBJ1-5
CASSLGANQPQHF
TGTGCCAGCTCACTGGGGGCAAATCAGCCCCAGCATTTT
>TRBV18|TRBD2|.|TRBJ2-1
CASSPLSSGNSYNEQFF
TGTGCCAGCTCACCCCTTAGTAGCGGGAACTCCTACAATGAGCAGTTCTTC
>TRBV7-2|.|.|TRBJ2-1
CASSFPGVGLAQFF
TGTGCCAGCAGCTTCCCGGGAGTGGGGCTGGCGCAGTTCTTC
>TRBV6-5|.|.|TRBJ2-2
CASSRVGQTGELFF
TGTGCCAGCAGTCGAGTCGGGCAGACCGGGGAGCTGTTTTTT
>TRBV18|TRBD1|.|TRBJ1-1
CASGRDRGTEAFF
TGTGCCAGCGGCCGGGACAGGGGCACTGAAGCTTTCTTT
>TRBV9|TRBD2|once|TRBJ2-7
CASSAGTSGSWEQYF
TGTGCCAGCAGTGCCGGGACTAGCGGGAGTTGGGAGCAGTACTTC
>TRBV19|TRBD1|.|TRBJ2-3
CASSWQGAADTQYF
TGTGCCAGTAGTTGGCAGGGGGCCGCAGATACGCAGTATTTT
>TRBV6-1|.|once|TRBJ1-5
CASSQGGGRPQHF
TGTGCCAGCAGCCAGGGAGGGGGAAGGCCCCAGCATTTT
>TRBV11-3|.|.|TRBJ1-1
CASSLGRTTEAFF
TGTGCCAGCAGCTTGGGAAGGACCACTGAAGCTTTCTTT
>TRBV19|.|.|TRBJ1-5
CATRGGGPINQPQHF
TGTGCGACCCGAGGGGGGGGACCCATAAATCAGCCCCAGCATTTT
>TRBV2|TRBD1|.|TRBJ2-3
CASRIGQGGGDTQYF
TGTGCCAGCAGAATTGGACAGGGGGGTGGGGATACGCAGTATTTT
>TRBV28|.|.|TRBJ1-1
CASSFQRNTEAFF
TGTGCCAGCAGTTTTCAAAGAAACACTGAAGCTTTCTTT
>TRBV29-1|TRBD2|.|TRBJ2-3
CSVETSGSRDTQYF
TGCAGCGTTGAAACTAGCGGGAGTAGGGATACGCAGTATTTT
>TRBV6-6|.|.|TRBJ2-1
CASSRGGGGSYNEQFF
TGTGCCAGCAGTCGAGGGGGAGGGGGATCCTACAATGAGCAGTTCTTC
>TRBV7-3|TRBD2|.|TRBJ2-1
CASSLRAGEGDNEQFF
TGTGCCAGCAGCTTAAGGGCGGGAGAAGGAGACAATGAGCAGTTCTTC
>TRBV28|.|.|TRBJ1-2
CASSLVGDENYGYTF
TGTGCCAGCAGTTTGGTAGGGGATGAAAACTATGGCTACACCTTC
>TRBV28|.|.|TRBJ1-5
CASGRGDNQPQHF
TGTGCCAGTGGCAGGGGTGACAATCAGCCCCAGCATTTT
>TRBV6-5|.|few|TRBJ2-7
CASSSAGAGSYEQYF
TGTGCCAGCAGTTCGGCGGGGGCTGGCTCCTACGAGCAGTACTTC
>TRBV5-1|.|.|TRBJ2-3
CASSLGTTGAGGTDTQYF
TGCGCCAGCAGCTTGGGCACCACAGGGGCGGGAGGCACAGATACGCAGTATTTT
>TRBV7-2|TRBD2|.|TRBJ2-1
CASSLGTSGTSEQFF
TGTGCCAGCAGCTTAGGTACTAGCGGGACGAGTGAGCAGTTCTTC
>TRBV29-1|.|.|TRBJ2-2
CSARTEKNTGELFF
TGCAGCGCCCGGACGGAGAAGAACACCGGGGAGCTGTTTTTT
>TRBV5-1|TRBD1|.|TRBJ1-3
CASRPGTVSGNTIYF
TGCGCCAGCAGACCCGGGACAGTCTCTGGAAACACCATATATTTT
>TRBV11-2|.|.|TRBJ1-2
CASGGNYGYTF
TGTGCCAGCGGGGGGAACTATGGCTACACCTTC
>TRBV9|.|.|TRBJ2-2
CASSRGDTGELFF
TGTGCCAGCAGCCGGGGCGACACCGGGGAGCTGTTTTTT
>TRBV7-6|.|.|TRBJ1-1
CASSPPPPNTAEAFF
TGTGCCAGCAGCCCTCCCCCCCCCAACACGGCTGAAGCTTTCTTT
>TRBV7-2|.|.|TRBJ2-1
CASTPSSAYNEQFF
TGTGCCAGCACCCCATCCTCTGCCTACAATGAGCAGTTCTTC
>TRBV18|.|.|TRBJ1-5
CASSKEGRGYSNQPQHF
TGTGCCAGCTCAAAGGAGGGCAGGGGATATAGCAATCAGCCCCAGCATTTT
>TRBV7-3|TRBD1|.|TRBJ1-3
CASSAAGGGGNTIYF
TGTGCCAGCTCCGCAGCAGGGGGAGGTGGAAACACCATATATTTT
>TRBV18|.|.|TRBJ1-2
CASSQGVGYGYTF
TGTGCCAGCTCACAAGGGGTCGGGTATGGCTACACCTTC
>TRBV28|TRBD2|.|TRBJ2-3
CASSPVRSGRIGTDTQYF
TGTGCCAGCAGTCCAGTTCGAAGCGGGAGAATCGGGACAGATACGCAGTATTTT
>TRBV28|TRBD1|.|TRBJ2-7
CASSPPDRYEQYF
TGTGCCAGCAGTCCACCGGACAGGTACGAGCAGTACTTC
>TRBV4-2|.|few|TRBJ1-5
CASSQEGAGNQPQHF
TGTGCCAGCAGCCAAGAGGGGGCAGGCAATCAGCCCCAGCATTTT
>TRBV6-1|.|.|TRBJ1-3
CASSEGYFWSLSSGNTIYF
TGTGCCAGCAGTGAAGGGTATTTTTGGTCCCTGAGCTCTGGAAACACCATATATTTT
>TRBV29-1|.|few|TRBJ2-5
CSGRLQQETQYF
TGCAGCGGCCGACTGCAGCAAGAGACCCAGTACTTC
>TRBV5-4|.|once|TRBJ1-2
CASSQTNNYGYTF
TGTGCCAGCAGCCAGACAAATAACTATGGCTACACCTTC
>TRBV7-8|.|.|TRBJ2-5
CASSSDRVQETQYF
TGTGCCAGCAGCTCGGACCGAGTCCAAGAGACCCAGTACTTC
>TRBV18|TRBD2|few|TRBJ2-7
CASSPPGTSGHSYEQYF
TGTGCCAGCTCACCACCCGGGACTAGCGGGCACTCCTACGAGCAGTACTTC
>TRBV7-2|.|.|TRBJ2-4
CASSPQWGAKNIQYF
TGTGCCAGCAGCCCCCAATGGGGAGCCAAAAACATTCAGTACTTC
>TRBV14|.|.|TRBJ2-2
CASRQGVIKTGELFF
TGTGCCAGCAGACAGGGTGTAATCAAGACCGGGGAGCTGTTTTTT
>TRBV7-8|TRBD1|.|TRBJ2-1
CASSLGQGSYNEQFF
TGTGCCAGCAGCTTAGGACAGGGCTCCTACAATGAGCAGTTCTTC
>TRBV19|.|.|TRBJ1-2
CASSIRTDGPGYTF
TGTGCCAGTAGTATTAGGACAGATGGCCCGGGCTACACCTTC
>TRBV5-1|.|.|TRBJ1-3
CASSLGEGNTIYF
TGCGCCAGCAGCTTGGGGGAAGGAAACACCATATATTTT
>TRBV19|TRBD1|.|TRBJ1-4
CASQRIETGDEKLFF
TGTGCCAGTCAACGTATTGAGACAGGGGATGAAAAACTGTTTTTT
>TRBV4-2|.|.|TRBJ2-1
CASSQDASSLYNEQFF
TGTGCCAGCAGCCAAGATGCTTCTTCCCTGTACAATGAGCAGTTCTTC
>TRBV9|.|.|TRBJ2-2
CASSVASGGELFF
TGTGCCAGCAGCGTAGCTTCAGGCGGGGAGCTGTTTTTT
>TRBV19|TRBD2|.|TRBJ2-1
CASSIDLLAGGINEQFF
TGTGCCAGTAGTATAGACCTGCTAGCGGGAGGTATCAATGAGCAGTTCTTC
>TRBV5-1|.|once|TRBJ2-6
CASSLARGPTGANVLTF
TGCGCCAGCAGCTTGGCCCGCGGACCGACTGGGGCCAACGTCCTGACTTTC
>TRBV19|TRBD1|.|TRBJ2-2
CASSIGTGGSVTGELFF
TGTGCCAGTAGTATAGGGACAGGGGGCAGTGTGACCGGGGAGCTGTTTTTT
>TRBV28|.|.|TRBJ2-5
CASNDLRGGEEYF
TGTGCCAGTAATGACCTCAGGGGCGGGGAGGAGTACTTC
>TRBV5-5|.|.|TRBJ1-1
CASSPSGGAPEAFF
TGTGCCAGCAGCCCCTCGGGAGGGGCACCTGAAGCTTTCTTT
>TRBV5-4|TRBD1|.|TRBJ1-2
CASRPGGAGFYGYTF
TGTGCCAGCAGACCAGGGGGGGCCGGTTTCTATGGCTACACCTTC
>TRBV28|TRBD1|.|TRBJ2-7
CASSPPGQGSYEQYF
TGTGCCAGCAGTCCCCCGGGACAGGGCTCCTACGAGCAGTACTTC